Each of the 6 T cell receptor beta chains below was sequenced from the same sample in a study of Ad26.COV2.S vaccination and SARS-CoV-2 variants. The protocol was immunoSEQ multiplex PCR, while the TCRdb copy is restricted to in-frame clones and leaves out a portion. The top ten hold around 3.6% of the sample, which has hundreds of thousands of clones, around 90% seen once. Specified treatment: around 19 received Ad26.COV2.S at low or high dose, single or two shots; about 5 received placebo; per-sample allocation not given. Samples were taken on day 63 after the first vaccine or placebo injection. This specimen consisted of peripheral blood, obtained in a trial of Ad26.COV2.S vaccine versus placebo. The receptor set was obtained from a person between 18 and 59 years old who received the Ad26.COV2.S COVID-19 vaccine or a placebo.

The rearrangement links TRBV5-1 to TRBJ1-2; no definite D call. V lost 0 bases to trimming and J lost 5 bases, with 5 bases between them. CDR3 length: 12 residues. Germline lookup yields CDR1 SGHRS and CDR2 YFSETQ. The CDR3 spells CASSLEGYGYTF. CDR3 sequence (DNA): TGCGCCAGCAGCTTGGAAGGGTATGGCTACACCTTC.

This CDR3 reads CASSPSGGAHNEQFF. DNA of the CDR3: TGTGCCAGCAGCCCGAGCGGGGGGGCCCACAATGAGCAGTTCTTC. The rearrangement joins TRBV7-9 to TRBJ2-1; TRBD2 matches at 10 bases. The CDR3 consists of 15 residues. Germline V gives CDR1 SEHNR, CDR2 FQNEAQ (reference sequence). The V gene end was trimmed by 5 bases and the J gene end by 5 bases; junction bases not matched to a gene: 6.

The chain combines TRBV6-5 with TRBJ1-2; TRBD1 matches 7 bases. Germline loops: CDR1 MNHEY, CDR2 SVGAGI. This CDR3 has 15 amino acids. V was clipped by 6 bases and J by 3 bases; unmatched bases: 10. CDR3 amino acids: CASRDHRQGDYGYTF. The CDR3 nucleotides are TGTGCCAGCAGGGACCACCGACAGGGAGACTATGGCTACACCTTC.

The gene calls are TRBV29-1 and TRBJ1-2; D is uncertain. Germline CDR1 is SQVTM and CDR2 is ANQGSEA. The CDR3 is 13 amino acids. Trimming cost V 6 bases and J 0 bases, with 11 bases left between them. The CDR3 nucleotides read TGCAGCGTGGTCCCAGAAACTAACTATGGCTACACCTTC. It is translated as CSVVPETNYGYTF.

This chain joins TRBV27 and TRBJ1-6; D is possibly TRBD1 (6 bases). Germline CDR1 MNHEY, CDR2 SMNVEV (reference sequence). Between the trimmed V and J ends, which lost 0 bases and 10 bases, there was a span of 13 bases. There are 15 residues in the CDR3. CDR3 sequence (DNA): TGTGCCAGCAGTTTATCTCCGGGCAGGGGCTCACCCCTCCACTTT. It translates to CASSLSPGRGSPLHF.

The chain carries TRBV2 and TRBJ2-7; 8 bases line up with TRBD2. Germline assignment: CDR1 SNHLY and CDR2 FYNNEI. There are 16 residues in the CDR3. With V trimmed by 6 bases and J by 0 bases, 10 bases remained unmatched. CDR3 loop: CASSREGTSSSYEQYF. In DNA form, the CDR3 reads TGTGCCAGCAGCCGGGAGGGGACATCCTCCTCCTACGAGCAGTACTTC.